Presented here are 8 T cell receptor beta chains from one specimen sequenced in a study of response to subunit inactivated influenza vaccine. One entry per CDR3 protein, called by TCRdb with MiXCR from the RT-PCR reads. Here the sample spans just under 250,000 distinct CDR3 sequences, more than 9% being singletons. Sequencing used non-naive T cells sorted from PBMCs, obtained roughly 15 days before vaccination. The receptors derive from a man aged 50 to 60 who received an inactivated influenza vaccine.

Worth noting for this clonotype: Just one base apart from a much larger clone, this may be a read error. This chain links TRBV28 with TRBJ2-5, with D perhaps matching TRBD2 (5 bases). The CDR3 spans 15 residues. Germline-derived CDR1 and CDR2 are MDHEN and SYDVKM. V was clipped by 6 bases and J by 5 bases, with 19 bases between them. The CDR3 reads CASSTHGLGEETQYF. In nucleotides, the CDR3 is TGTGCCAGCAGCACCCACGGGCTTGGGGAGGAGACCCAGTACTTC. The full variable domain, completed using reference TRBV28 and TRBJ2-5, is DVKVTQSSRYLVKRTGEKVFLECVQDMDHENMFWYRQDPGLGLRLIYFSYDVKMKEKGDIPEGYSVSREKKERFSLILESASTNQTSMYLCASSTHGLGEETQYFGPGTRLLVL.

V usage is TRBV18 and J usage is TRBJ2-5; 9 nucleotides line up with TRBD1. CDR1 and CDR2 from the germline V gene are KGHSH and LQKENI. After removal of 3 bases from V and 4 bases from J, the junction contained 6 bases not matched to a gene. The CDR3 extends over 15 amino acids. CDR3 coding DNA: TGTGCCAGCTCACCTACAGGGGGCGCGGGAGAGACCCAGTACTTC. Its translation: CASSPTGGAGETQYF.

The gene calls are TRBV6-5 and TRBJ1-6; 9 bases are shared with TRBD1. V was pared by 4 bases and J by 9 bases, with 7 bases of the junction left unmatched. The CDR3 is made up of 15 amino acids. Germline CDR1 reads MNHEY; CDR2 reads SVGAGI. CDR3 sequence reads: CASSFTTGGVSPLHF. CDR3 nucleotides: TGTGCCAGCAGTTTCACGACAGGGGGGGTTTCACCCCTCCACTTT.

The chain recombines TRBV12-3 or TRBV12-4 with TRBJ2-2; 9 positions match TRBD1. With V trimmed by 9 bases and J by 6 bases, 20 bases remained unmatched. The CDR3 extends over 18 amino acids. The CDR3: CASPYLRFADRGPGELFF. In DNA, the CDR3 is TGTGCCAGTCCCTACCTTCGATTCGCGGACAGGGGTCCCGGGGAGCTGTTTTTT.

This clonotype occurred many times. The V call is TRBV24-1, the J call TRBJ2-3; D is possibly TRBD2 (5 bases). The germline gives CDR1 KGHDR, CDR2 SFDVKD. V lost 4 bases to trimming and J lost 3 bases, with 16 bases between them. The CDR3 consists of 16 residues. CDR3 sequence: CATSDLQLGGTDTQYF. The DNA for the CDR3 is TGTGCCACCAGTGACCTGCAACTGGGCGGGACAGATACGCAGTATTTT.

The sample holds many counts of this clonotype. The chain recombines TRBV20-1 with TRBJ1-5, with TRBD1 matching 7 bases. V shed 3 bases, J shed 0 bases, and the junction held 11 bases outside the gene matches. This CDR3 contains 17 residues. Germline CDR1 reads DFQATT; CDR2 reads SNEGSKA (reference sequence). CDR3 nucleotide sequence: TGCAGTGCTAGGGTTTCCTCGACAGGGAATAGCAATCAGCCCCAGCATTTT. Translation: CSARVSSTGNSNQPQHF.

V usage is TRBV4-1 and J usage is TRBJ2-2, with 9 bases that match TRBD1. The CDR3 extends over 17 amino acids. V lost 2 bases to trimming and J lost 5 bases; unmatched junction nucleotides: 9. Germline loops: CDR1 MGHRA, CDR2 YSYEKL. This chain's CDR3 is CASSQPYRGRGTGELFF. The CDR3 DNA sequence: TGCGCCAGCAGCCAACCTTACAGGGGGCGCGGTACCGGGGAGCTGTTTTTT.

The chain carries TRBV7-3 and TRBJ2-1, with 8 bases matching TRBD2. CDR3 length equals 17 residues. V was pared by 2 bases and J by 4 bases, with 10 bases of the junction left unmatched. The V gene's germline CDR1 is SGHTA and CDR2 FQGTGA. The DNA of the CDR3 is TGTGCCAGCAGCTTACGGGGGCCAAGCGGGGGTTACAATGAGCAGTTCTTC. This encodes CASSLRGPSGGYNEQFF.